This TCR beta chain is drawn from a study of blood T cell repertoires in COVID-19. This clone was seen once. The cohort comprised adults aged roughly 18 to 95 years residing in 24 US areas. Participants were placed into cohorts based on the clinical history they reported. The study counted Cohort 3 donors as recovered given two negative PCRs, clearance, or symptom resolution. Trimming removed 4 bases at V and 4 bases at J, with 10 bases between. The CDR3 sequence is 13 residues long. CDR1 is MNHEY, CDR2 SVGAGI, per germline. The repertoire was sequenced with immunoSEQ multiplex PCR; TCRdb's copy has only in-frame clones and lacks some. The sample lists a few hundred thousand clones, around 87% occurring once.

Sequencing input: PBMCs or T cells enriched from blood (not recorded which). The chain carries TRBV6-5 and TRBJ1-1; the D is unclear. This TCR came from a man younger than 45 who had recovered from COVID-19. DNA of the CDR3: TGTGCCAGCAGTTTAGCTTCCGTCACTGAAGCTTTCTTT. Translated: CASSLASVTEAFF.